The 23 T cell receptor beta chains reported below all come from one sample, sequenced in a study of blood T cell repertoires in COVID-19. Assay: immunoSEQ multiplex PCR; the TCRdb copy retains only in-frame clones and omits some. The data hold 150,000 or so clones, with about 80% observed a single time. The material sequenced was peripheral blood. These receptors were obtained from a woman aged 55-70 years with acute or convalescent COVID-19.

The J gene is TRBJ1-2, the V gene TRBV30; D gene uncertain. Germline V gene lookup returns CDR1 GTSNPN and CDR2 SVGIG (reference sequence). Trimming left V 5 bases short and J 4 bases short, with 14 bases between. The CDR3 is made up of 13 amino acids. The CDR3 DNA reads as TGTGCCTGGGACCCCGGCACGGGCTATGGCTACACCTTC. Encoded protein: CAWDPGTGYGYTF.

The chain carries TRBV5-1 and TRBJ2-3; 10 bases are shared with TRBD2. Germline assignment: CDR1 SGHRS and CDR2 YFSETQ. This CDR3 is built from 17 residues. Germline trimming cut 6 bases from V and 3 bases from J; bases unmatched to any gene: 13. In nucleotides, the CDR3 is TGCGCCAGCACCCCCGCGGGGGGTAGCGGGAGGACAGATACGCAGTATTTT. This sequence encodes CASTPAGGSGRTDTQYF.

The chain carries TRBV18 and TRBJ1-4; TRBD1 agrees at 7 bases. CDR3 length equals 18 residues. The ends lost 6 bases at V and 7 bases at J; junction bases unmatched: 20. In germline, CDR1 is KGHSH, CDR2 LQKENI. This CDR3 reads CASSRQTGTVRGGEKLFF. The CDR3 bases are TGTGCCAGCTCGCGTCAGACAGGGACGGTGAGAGGAGGTGAAAAACTGTTTTTT.

The CDR3 sequence: CASTVGADNEQFF. CDR3 nucleotides: TGTGCCAGTACAGTAGGGGCGGACAATGAGCAGTTCTTC. The chain recombines TRBV18 with TRBJ2-1, with a tentative D call TRBD1 (5 bases). This CDR3 contains 13 residues. V lost 9 bases, J lost 5 bases, and 14 bases lay in between. CDR1 is KGHSH, CDR2 LQKENI, per germline.

The chain joins TRBV20-1 to TRBJ2-7; D gene uncertain. There are 11 residues in the CDR3. From germline, CDR1 is DFQATT and CDR2 SNEGSKA (reference sequence). The germline V and J ends were trimmed by 0 bases and 4 bases, with 4 bases remaining between them. The DNA for the CDR3 is TGCAGTGCTAGAGATCTTTACGAGCAGTACTTC. Encoded protein: CSARDLYEQYF.

The chain has TRBV5-1 and TRBJ1-2, with D possibly TRBD1 on 5 matching bases. The germline gives CDR1 SGHRS, CDR2 YFSETQ. This CDR3 region has 14 residues. V lost 4 bases and J 3 bases, leaving 13 bases between the germline ends. CDR3 in DNA: TGCGCCAGCAGCCACGGGGGTACGGACTATGGCTACACCTTC. This sequence encodes CASSHGGTDYGYTF.

The genes are TRBV28 and TRBJ1-2; possibly TRBD1 for D (6 bases). CDR1 is MDHEN, CDR2 SYDVKM, per germline. V gave up 7 bases and J gave up 4 bases, with 13 bases separating them. This CDR3 region has 13 residues. Written as DNA, the CDR3 is TGTGCCAGCAACCGATGGGGGCTCTATGGCTACACCTTC. Translating gives CASNRWGLYGYTF.

J is TRBJ1-1 and V is TRBV7-2, with D tentatively TRBD1 (5 bases). The CDR3 sequence is 16 residues long. Germline loops: CDR1 SGHTA, CDR2 FQGNSA. Trimming stripped 1 base from V and 4 bases from J, with 16 bases between. CDR3 DNA sequence: TGTGCCAGCAGCTTAGAGGGGCAGTTGGCGTTCACTGAAGCTTTCTTT. Translation: CASSLEGQLAFTEAFF.

This sequence joins TRBV2 and TRBJ1-3; D gene uncertain. The germline CDR1 and CDR2 sequences are SNHLY and FYNNEI. Trimming removed 2 bases at V and 6 bases at J, with 5 bases between. CDR3 length: 12 amino acids. Here the CDR3 reads CASSELLNTIYF. The CDR3 nucleotides read TGTGCCAGCAGTGAACTTCTAAACACCATATATTTT.

This sequence joins TRBV10-2 and TRBJ2-5, with 14 positions matching TRBD2. CDR1 is WSHSY and CDR2 is SAAADI in the germline V gene. The V and J ends lost 6 bases and 1 base, in that order; junction bases with no gene match: 7. CDR3 length equals 17 residues. The CDR3: CASSERTSGRSQETQYF. The CDR3 nucleotides read TGCGCCAGCAGCGAACGGACTAGCGGGAGGTCCCAAGAGACCCAGTACTTC.

The J gene is TRBJ1-1, the V gene TRBV7-9; 7 nucleotides align to TRBD1. V dropped 5 bases and J dropped 10; count of bases not matched to a gene: 10. This CDR3 has 13 amino acids. Germline-derived CDR1 and CDR2 are SEHNR and FQNEAQ (reference sequence). CDR3 sequence: CASSAVKGAAAFF. As DNA, the CDR3 is TGTGCCAGCAGCGCAGTAAAGGGGGCGGCAGCTTTCTTT.

The chain employs TRBV7-8 and TRBJ2-1, with D possibly matching TRBD2 (6 bases). The CDR3 has 12 amino acids. The V end was cut by 8 bases, the J end by 8 bases, with 13 bases between. CDR1 is SGHVS and CDR2 is FQNEAQ in the germline V gene. CDR3 residues: CASAPGVDEQFF. As DNA, the CDR3 is TGTGCCAGCGCGCCGGGGGTGGATGAGCAGTTCTTC.

The CDR3 nucleotides read TGTGCCAGCAGTTTTCCGGGATCCTTTCGCTATGGCTACACCTTC. Protein: CASSFPGSFRYGYTF. The chain links TRBV28 to TRBJ1-2; D unresolved. CDR3 length: 15 amino acids. Looked up from germline, CDR1 is MDHEN and CDR2 is SYDVKM. With 3 bases removed from V and 4 bases from J, the gap between germline ends came to 15 bases.

V is TRBV30 and J is TRBJ1-6; no clear D. The CDR3 has 15 amino acids. Germline CDR1 GTSNPN, CDR2 SVGIG (reference sequence). Trimming removed 4 bases at V and 7 bases at J, with 17 bases between. The CDR3 sequence is CAWIPRRPDNSPLHF. DNA of the CDR3: TGTGCCTGGATACCTCGGAGACCCGACAATTCACCCCTCCACTTT. Full variable domain (missing parts from reference TRBV30 and TRBJ1-6): SQTIHQWPATLVQPVGSPLSLECTVEGTSNPNLYWYRQAAGRGLQLLFYSVGIGQISSEVPQNLSASRPQDRQFILSSKKLLLSDSGFYLCAWIPRRPDNSPLHFGNGTRLTVT.

The rearrangement uses TRBV28 and TRBJ2-7; D might be TRBD2 (5 bases). V lost 4 bases, J lost 5 bases, and 15 bases lay in between. Per the germline V gene, CDR1 is MDHEN and CDR2 is SYDVKM. The CDR3 runs to 14 residues. As DNA, the CDR3 is TGTGCCAGCAGTTCCGTGAGAGGGTTGCACGAGCAGTACTTC. This translates into CASSSVRGLHEQYF.

The rearrangement uses TRBV28 and TRBJ2-2, with 7 bases that match TRBD2. V lost 5 bases and J lost 1; bases outside the gene matches: 4. The CDR3 consists of 15 residues. Germline V gene sequence: CDR1 MDHEN, CDR2 SYDVKM. DNA for the CDR3: TGTGCCAGCAGTCACCCTAGCGGGAACACCGGGGAGCTGTTTTTT. As protein: CASSHPSGNTGELFF.

The chain employs TRBV25-1 and TRBJ2-3; 13 positions agree with TRBD2. Germline CDR1 is MGHDK and CDR2 is SYGVNS. V shed 5 bases, J shed 4 bases, and the junction held 6 bases outside the gene matches. The CDR3 has 16 amino acids. CDR3 in DNA: TGTGCCAGCAGTCCCTGGACTAGCGGGAGTTCAGATACGCAGTATTTT. Its protein product is CASSPWTSGSSDTQYF.

The chain joins TRBV3-1 (or the pseudogene TRBV3-2) to TRBJ2-7, with 7 bases fitting TRBD2. Unmatched junction bases numbered 3, after V lost 3 bases and J lost 1 base. CDR1 and CDR2 (germline): LGHDT, YNNKEL (reference sequence). This CDR3 spans 14 amino acids. The CDR3, as DNA: TGTGCCAGCAGCCATCGCGGGGGATCCTACGAGCAGTACTTC. Translating gives CASSHRGGSYEQYF.

This clone was observed a handful of times. V usage is TRBV7-2 and J usage is TRBJ1-2, with D tentatively TRBD1 (6 bases). Trimming pared 2 bases from V and 3 bases from J, leaving 10 bases between. In germline, CDR1 is SGHTA, CDR2 FQGNSA. There are 14 residues in the CDR3. The CDR3 here is CASSLTAGDYGYTF. The CDR3 coding sequence is TGTGCCAGCAGCTTAACGGCAGGGGACTATGGCTACACCTTC.

This clone came up a few times. The gene calls are TRBV29-1 and TRBJ1-5; 7 nucleotides agree with TRBD1. Germline V CDR1 and CDR2: SQVTM, ANQGSEA. V lost 6 bases to trimming and J lost 6 bases; unmatched junction nucleotides: 8. This CDR3 spans 13 amino acids. The CDR3 loop reads CSVETGWGQPQHF. The CDR3, as DNA: TGCAGCGTGGAGACAGGGTGGGGTCAGCCCCAGCATTTT.

The V call is TRBV28, the J call TRBJ1-2, with D perhaps TRBD1 (5 bases). The V end was cut by 6 bases, the J end by 4 bases, with 12 bases between. Germline loops: CDR1 MDHEN, CDR2 SYDVKM. The CDR3 covers 13 residues. CDR3 in amino acids: CASRPSGGYGYTF. The CDR3 coding sequence is TGTGCCAGCAGACCGTCGGGGGGCTATGGCTACACCTTC.

This rearrangement joins TRBV11-3 to TRBJ2-7; D gene ambiguous. Trimming removed 0 bases from V and 2 bases from J, with 8 bases in between. Germline values: CDR1 SGHNT, CDR2 YENEEA. The CDR3 has 14 amino acids. The chain's CDR3 is CASSLDRGTYEQYF. CDR3 in DNA: TGTGCCAGCAGCTTAGATAGAGGTACCTACGAGCAGTACTTC.

V usage is TRBV27 and J usage is TRBJ2-6; 9 positions match TRBD1. Germline values: CDR1 MNHEY, CDR2 SMNVEV (reference sequence). The CDR3 runs to 19 residues. With V trimmed by 6 bases and J by 0 bases, 12 bases remained unmatched. The CDR3 DNA follows: TGTGCCAGCAGGGGAGGGCTGACAGGGGGTTTCTCTGGGGCCAACGTCCTGACTTTC. This translates into CASRGGLTGGFSGANVLTF.